The 6 T cell receptor beta chains presented below share a single source sample, sequenced in a study of OX40 agonist ivuxolimab in advanced cancers. Sequencing used immunoSEQ multiplex PCR; TCRdb keeps in-frame clones, though not all of them. The table shows 50,000 to 75,000 clones, with roughly nine tenths occurring only once. The sequencing here drew on CD4+ or CD8+ T cells sorted from blood, taken in a trial of the OX40 agonist ivuxolimab. Every receptor here comes from an adult with an advanced solid tumor such as melanoma, head and neck, liver or kidney cancer.

CDR3 sequence reads: CASSSGTGRSYEQYF. The CDR3 nucleotides are TGTGCCAGCTCATCCGGGACAGGGAGATCCTACGAGCAGTACTTC. The rearrangement uses TRBV18 and TRBJ2-7; 9 bases map to TRBD1. The germline CDR1 and CDR2 sequences are KGHSH and LQKENI. V shed 5 bases and J 1 base; nucleotides not matched to a gene: 6. The CDR3 is made up of 15 amino acids.

This sequence joins TRBV15 and TRBJ1-2; D remains ambiguous. V was pared by 4 bases and J by 0 bases, with 12 bases between. Germline CDR1 is LNHNV and CDR2 is YYDKDF (reference sequence). CDR3 length: 15 amino acids. The CDR3 DNA follows: TGTGCCACCAGCATGGGGATGGGAGCTAACTATGGCTACACCTTC. Translated: CATSMGMGANYGYTF.

The chain combines TRBV18 with TRBJ1-2; a possible D gene is TRBD1 (6 bases). V lost 3 bases to trimming and J lost 4 bases, with 6 bases between them. Germline V CDR1 and CDR2: KGHSH, LQKENI. The CDR3 is 12 residues long. CDR3 protein: CASSPDSYGYTF. The DNA for the CDR3 is TGTGCCAGCTCACCGGACAGCTATGGCTACACCTTC.

V is TRBV6-1 and J is TRBJ1-2; D is uncertain. The germline CDR1 and CDR2 sequences are MNHNS and SASEGT. CDR3 size: 13 residues. V was cut by 4 bases and J by 7 bases, with 13 bases left in between. The CDR3 coding sequence is TGTGCCAGCAGTGTAGGGCAGTACGGTGGCTACACCTTC. Its protein product is CASSVGQYGGYTF.

The J gene is TRBJ1-4, the V gene TRBV6-1; a possible D gene is TRBD1 (5 bases). Trimming took 1 base from V and 10 from J, leaving 13 bases between them. Germline CDR1 and CDR2: MNHNS and SASEGT. The length of the CDR3 is 14 residues. Here the CDR3 DNA reads TGTGCCAGCAGTGAAGGGAACAGGTCTGGAAAACTGTTTTTT. Protein sequence: CASSEGNRSGKLFF.

V gene TRBV30 combines with J gene TRBJ2-7; possibly TRBD2 for D (6 bases). V gave up 0 bases and J gave up 4 bases, with 7 bases separating them. The length of the CDR3 is 12 residues. Germline CDR1 is GTSNPN and CDR2 is SVGIG (reference sequence). CDR3 nucleotide sequence: TGTGCCTGGAGTGTTGCGGGGTACGAGCAGTACTTC. This sequence encodes CAWSVAGYEQYF.